This T cell receptor (beta chain) was retrieved from a study of blood T cells in healthy people across ages. The study, taken as a whole, reports: Aged donors had fewer naive CD4+ cells and lower diversity than long-lived donors. Donor CMV status, an unknown factor, possibly confounded changes in expanded clonotypes.

Next came a second PCR, run for 7 to 11 cycles, which used a sample-barcoded 5' primer along with a J-beta primer mix. Via MiXCR, TCRdb re-called the 5' RACE reads, giving one row per CDR3 protein. The top ten clones hold roughly 24% of a sample with 1.8 million or so distinct CDR3 sequences, 30% to 40% of them seen once. With regard to this clonotype: Its antigen is unidentified.

The V gene lost 0 bases and the J gene lost 7 bases, with 10 bases spanning the gap. Germline V gene data show CDR1 as SGDLS and CDR2 as YYNGEE. This CDR3 contains 13 residues. This receptor was taken from a human donor in good health. This chain links TRBV9 with TRBJ1-1; no definite D call. The sample consisted of blood. The CDR3 nucleotides read TGTGCCAGCAGCGTAGGGATAAAGAGTGAAGCTTTCTTT. Its translation is CASSVGIKSEAFF.